This T cell receptor (beta chain) was captured in a study of T cell responses to AZD1222 COVID-19 vaccine. A word on this clone: As yet, its antigen is unknown.

Assay used: immunoSEQ multiplex PCR; TCRdb lists only in-frame clones, some missing. The sample lists roughly 120,000 clones, around 82% occurring once. Study-level points and caveats: It should be noted that donors were predominantly white British and more often female, and clonal diversity was possibly underestimated. Repertoires were obtained only post-peak T cell response.

With 5 bases removed from V and 2 bases from J, the gap between germline ends came to 12 bases. Looked up from germline, CDR1 is MNHEY and CDR2 is SVGEGT. This CDR3 contains 14 residues. The sequence was collected from an adult in good health. The chain links TRBV6-2 or TRBV6-3 to TRBJ1-1; D gene unclear. Sequenced material: peripheral blood, taken on day 0 of AZD1222 vaccination. The CDR3 sequence: CASSPMRTNTEAFF. The CDR3 coding sequence is TGTGCCAGCAGTCCGATGCGCACCAACACTGAAGCTTTCTTT.